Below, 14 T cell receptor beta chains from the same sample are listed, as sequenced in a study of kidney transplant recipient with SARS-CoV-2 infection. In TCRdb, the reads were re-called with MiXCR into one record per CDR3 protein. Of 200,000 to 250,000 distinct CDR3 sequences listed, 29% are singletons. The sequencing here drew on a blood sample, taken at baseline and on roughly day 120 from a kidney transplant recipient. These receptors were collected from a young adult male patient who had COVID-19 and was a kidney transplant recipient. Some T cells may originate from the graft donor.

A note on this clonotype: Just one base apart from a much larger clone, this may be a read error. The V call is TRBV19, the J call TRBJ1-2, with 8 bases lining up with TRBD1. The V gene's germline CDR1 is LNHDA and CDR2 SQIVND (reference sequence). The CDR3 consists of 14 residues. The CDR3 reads CASTSGTGGHGHTF. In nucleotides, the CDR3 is TGTGCCAGCACGTCGGGGACAGGCGGACATGGCCACACCTTC.

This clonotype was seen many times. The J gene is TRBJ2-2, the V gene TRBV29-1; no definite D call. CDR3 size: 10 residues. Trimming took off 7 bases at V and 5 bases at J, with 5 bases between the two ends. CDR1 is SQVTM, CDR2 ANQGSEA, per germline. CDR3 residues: CSALTGELFF. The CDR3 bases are TGCAGCGCCCTAACCGGGGAGCTGTTTTTT.

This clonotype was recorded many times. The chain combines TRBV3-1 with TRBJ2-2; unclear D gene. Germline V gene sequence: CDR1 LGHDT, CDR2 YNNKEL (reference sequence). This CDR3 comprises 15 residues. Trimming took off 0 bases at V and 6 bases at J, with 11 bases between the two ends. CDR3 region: CASSQDQAFAGELFF. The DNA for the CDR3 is TGTGCCAGCAGCCAAGATCAAGCATTTGCCGGGGAGCTGTTTTTT.

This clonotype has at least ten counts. CDR3 in DNA: TGTGCCAGCAGCGTCACGCTCACCCTTCGAAAGACCTATGGCTACACCTTC. This encodes CASSVTLTLRKTYGYTF. This chain links TRBV3-1 with TRBJ1-2; D is uncertain. The V end was cut by 5 bases, the J end by 4 bases, with 23 bases between. CDR3 length: 17 amino acids. Germline V gene sequence: CDR1 LGHDT, CDR2 YNNKEL (reference sequence).

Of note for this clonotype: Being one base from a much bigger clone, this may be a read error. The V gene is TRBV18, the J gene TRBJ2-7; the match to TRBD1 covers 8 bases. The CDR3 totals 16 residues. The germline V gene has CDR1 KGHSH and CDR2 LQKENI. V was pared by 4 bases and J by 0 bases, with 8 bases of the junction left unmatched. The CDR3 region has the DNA TGTGCCAGCTCACGGCAGGGGGCCCGAAGCTCCTACGAGCAGTACTTC. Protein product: CASSRQGARSSYEQYF.

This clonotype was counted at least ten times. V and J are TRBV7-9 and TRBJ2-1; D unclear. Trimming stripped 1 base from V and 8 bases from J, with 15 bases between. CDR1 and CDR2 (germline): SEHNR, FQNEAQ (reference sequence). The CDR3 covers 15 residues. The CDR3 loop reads CASSLGRLGYDEQFF. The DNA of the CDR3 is TGTGCCAGCAGCTTAGGGCGGCTAGGTTACGATGAGCAGTTCTTC.

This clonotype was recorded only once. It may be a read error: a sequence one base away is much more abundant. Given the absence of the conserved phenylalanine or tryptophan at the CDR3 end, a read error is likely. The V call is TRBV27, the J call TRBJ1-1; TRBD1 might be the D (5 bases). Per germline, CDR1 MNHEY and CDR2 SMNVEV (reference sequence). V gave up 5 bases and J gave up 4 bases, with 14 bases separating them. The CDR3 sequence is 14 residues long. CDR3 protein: CASSRGGVRTEAFL. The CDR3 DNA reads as TGTGCCAGCAGTCGGGGGGGGGTTCGCACTGAAGCTTTCCTT.

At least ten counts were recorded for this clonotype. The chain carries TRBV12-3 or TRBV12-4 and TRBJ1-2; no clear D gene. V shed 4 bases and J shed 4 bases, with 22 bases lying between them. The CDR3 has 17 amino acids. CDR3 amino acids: CASSYLSSFRKTYGYTF. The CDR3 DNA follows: TGTGCCAGCAGTTATCTTTCCAGCTTCCGAAAGACCTATGGCTACACCTTC.

CDR3 sequence reads: CARHRGVVRKTYGYTF. CDR3 nucleotides: TGTGCCAGACACCGGGGAGTGGTGAGAAAGACCTATGGCTACACCTTC. The rearrangement joins TRBV5-3 to TRBJ1-2; D is ambiguous. TRBV5-3 is given ORF status, its function remaining uncertain. V gave up 7 bases and J gave up 4 bases, with 23 bases separating them. The CDR3 totals 16 residues.

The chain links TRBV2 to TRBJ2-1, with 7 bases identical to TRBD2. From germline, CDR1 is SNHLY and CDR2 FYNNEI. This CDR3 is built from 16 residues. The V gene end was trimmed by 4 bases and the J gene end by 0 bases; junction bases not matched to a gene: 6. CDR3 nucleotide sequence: TGTGCCAGCAGTGCGGCTAGCGGTAGCTCCTACAATGAGCAGTTCTTC. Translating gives CASSAASGSSYNEQFF.

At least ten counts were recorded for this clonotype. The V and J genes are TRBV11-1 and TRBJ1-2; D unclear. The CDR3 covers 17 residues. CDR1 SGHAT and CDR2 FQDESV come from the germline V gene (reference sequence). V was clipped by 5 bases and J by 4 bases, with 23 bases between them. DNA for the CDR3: TGTGCCAGCAGCATTCGTAATAAGGCTGGAAAGACCTATGGCTACACCTTC. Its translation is CASSIRNKAGKTYGYTF.

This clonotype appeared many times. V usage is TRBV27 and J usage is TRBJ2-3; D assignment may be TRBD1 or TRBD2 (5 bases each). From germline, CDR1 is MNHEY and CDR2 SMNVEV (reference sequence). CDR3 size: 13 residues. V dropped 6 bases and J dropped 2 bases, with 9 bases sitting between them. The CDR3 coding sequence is TGTGCCAGCAGACTGGGGGTCACAGATACGCAGTATTTT. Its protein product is CASRLGVTDTQYF.

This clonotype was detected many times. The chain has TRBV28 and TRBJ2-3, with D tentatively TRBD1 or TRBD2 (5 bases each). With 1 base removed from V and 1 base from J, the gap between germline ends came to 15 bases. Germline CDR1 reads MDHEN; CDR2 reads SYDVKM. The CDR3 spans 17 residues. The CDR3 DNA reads TGTGCCAGCAGTTTATCCCGGGCAGGGAGAGGCACAGATACGCAGTATTTT. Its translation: CASSLSRAGRGTDTQYF.

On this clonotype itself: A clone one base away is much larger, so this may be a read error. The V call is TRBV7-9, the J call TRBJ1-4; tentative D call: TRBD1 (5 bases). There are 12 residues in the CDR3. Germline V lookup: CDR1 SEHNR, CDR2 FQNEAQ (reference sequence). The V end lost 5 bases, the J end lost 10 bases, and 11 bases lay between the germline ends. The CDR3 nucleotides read TGTGCCAGCAGCGGCAGGGATGGAAAACTGTTTTTT. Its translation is CASSGRDGKLFF. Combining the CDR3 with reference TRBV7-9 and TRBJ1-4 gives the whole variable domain DTGVSQNPRHKITKRGQNVTFRCDPISEHNRLYWYRQTLGQGPEFLTYFQNEAQLEKSRLLSDRFSAERPKGSFSTLEIQRTEQGDSAMYLCASSGRDGKLFFGSGTQLSVL.